This T cell receptor beta chain was captured by sequencing in a study of siplizumab effects on memory and regulatory T cells. Study-level findings and limits: Naive T cells appeared more varied than memory cells and looked like key alloresponse contributors. Tracing alloreactive clones into unstimulated subsets worked for only a minor fraction of them.

Roughly 1.1 x 10^5 TCR templates were measured in each sample. Clones were sequenced by immunoSEQ multiplex PCR, and TCRdb holds only the in-frame ones, with some missing. The repertoire includes 100,000 to 120,000 clones, just under 95% of them detected once, and roughly 1.4% sits in the top ten. In regard to this clone: The antigen is unknown.

This sequence originates from a human donor in good health. Material for sequencing was CD4+ T cells sorted from blood.

The CDR3 DNA reads as TGTGCCAGCAGCGTACGGTTGGACCCCGGGGAGCTGTTTTTT. Its protein is CASSVRLDPGELFF. This chain joins TRBV9 and TRBJ2-2; no clear D. Germline V gives CDR1 SGDLS, CDR2 YYNGEE. The CDR3 has 14 amino acids. Trimming shortened V by 1 base and J by 6 bases, and 10 bases separated the two germline ends. The entire variable domain, with the rest obtained from reference TRBV9 and TRBJ2-2, is as follows: DSGVTQTPKHLITATGQRVTLRCSPRSGDLSVYWYQQSLDQGLQFLIQYYNGEERAKGNILERFSAQQFPDLHSELNLSSLELGDSALYFCASSVRLDPGELFFGEGSRLTVL.